Listed below are T cell receptor beta chains from one sample, sequenced in a study of graft-versus-host responses after intestinal transplantation. For these TCRs, the target antigens are not known. The method was immunoSEQ multiplex PCR; TCRdb's version includes in-frame clones alone and lacks a portion of them. Among 60,000 to 90,000 clones, about 92% were seen once, and the ten largest hold approximately 1.3%. The source material was unstimulated CD8+ T cells sorted from spleen or lymph node cells, sampled before intestinal transplant. The receptor source for this set is a human donor who received an intestinal transplant. CDR3s include the opening cysteine and the closing phenylalanine or tryptophan. A D gene is named only where the DNA matches it firmly. The size entry is marked missing in some rows and otherwise reads once, few, many or a size class.

j_gene: TRBJ1-2; d_gene: NA; v_gene: TRBV4-1; abundance: NA; len: 14; CDR3aa: CASSPQGLSSGYTF; CDR3nt: TGCGCCAGCAGCCCACAGGGTTTGAGTAGTGGCTACACCTTC
j_gene: TRBJ1-2; d_gene: NA; v_gene: TRBV13; abundance: NA; len: 15; CDR3aa: CASSLGSGGAYGYTF; CDR3nt: TGTGCCAGCAGCTTAGGGTCTGGGGGCGCGTATGGCTACACCTTC
j_gene: TRBJ1-1; d_gene: NA; v_gene: TRBV13; abundance: NA; len: 14; CDR3aa: CASSLSGVRTEAFF; CDR3nt: TGTGCCAGCAGCTTATCGGGTGTGAGGACTGAAGCTTTCTTT
j_gene: TRBJ2-3; d_gene: TRBD1; v_gene: TRBV10-1; abundance: NA; len: 14; CDR3aa: CASSEQGRTDTQYF; CDR3nt: TGCGCCAGCAGTGAACAGGGGCGGACGGATACGCAGTATTTT
j_gene: TRBJ2-3; d_gene: NA; v_gene: TRBV4-1; abundance: NA; len: 15; CDR3aa: CASSQGTGGSDTQYF; CDR3nt: TGCGCCAGCAGCCAGGGGACCGGAGGGTCAGATACGCAGTATTTT
j_gene: TRBJ2-7; d_gene: NA; v_gene: TRBV6-5; abundance: few; len: 14; CDR3aa: CASSYRRGEYEQYF; CDR3nt: TGTGCCAGCAGTTACCGCAGGGGCGAATACGAGCAGTACTTC
j_gene: TRBJ2-1; d_gene: NA; v_gene: TRBV27; abundance: few; len: 11; CDR3aa: CASSLYNEQFF; CDR3nt: TGTGCCAGCAGTCTCTACAATGAGCAGTTCTTC
j_gene: TRBJ1-2; d_gene: TRBD1; v_gene: TRBV2; abundance: NA; len: 11; CDR3aa: CATRDRNGYTF; CDR3nt: TGTGCCACCAGGGACAGGAATGGCTACACCTTC
j_gene: TRBJ1-4; d_gene: TRBD1; v_gene: TRBV7-6; abundance: NA; len: 15; CDR3aa: CASSLVDRGYEKLFF; CDR3nt: TGTGCCAGCAGCTTAGTGGACAGGGGGTATGAAAAACTGTTTTTT
j_gene: TRBJ2-4; d_gene: TRBD1; v_gene: TRBV19; abundance: NA; len: 15; CDR3aa: CASTGQGAAKNIQYF; CDR3nt: TGTGCCAGTACCGGCCAGGGGGCGGCCAAAAACATTCAGTACTTC
j_gene: TRBJ1-5; d_gene: NA; v_gene: TRBV27; abundance: once; len: 15; CDR3aa: CASSPIAGYNQPQHF; CDR3nt: TGTGCCAGCAGCCCCATCGCAGGGTACAATCAGCCCCAGCATTTT
j_gene: TRBJ1-6; d_gene: TRBD1; v_gene: TRBV2; abundance: NA; len: 15; CDR3aa: CASSAGTGYNSPLHF; CDR3nt: TGTGCCAGCAGCGCCGGGACAGGGTATAATTCACCCCTCCACTTT
j_gene: TRBJ2-1; d_gene: TRBD2; v_gene: TRBV11-2; abundance: NA; len: 18; CDR3aa: CASSLVGGSGGPYNEQFF; CDR3nt: TGTGCCAGCAGCTTAGTGGGGGGTAGCGGGGGCCCCTACAATGAGCAGTTCTTC
j_gene: TRBJ1-2; d_gene: NA; v_gene: TRBV6-5; abundance: NA; len: 14; CDR3aa: CASTRSRDYYGYTF; CDR3nt: TGTGCCAGCACCAGATCCCGGGATTACTATGGCTACACCTTC
j_gene: TRBJ1-2; d_gene: TRBD1; v_gene: TRBV5-1; abundance: NA; len: 12; CDR3aa: CASSPTGDGYTF; CDR3nt: TGCGCCAGCAGCCCAACAGGGGATGGCTACACCTTC
j_gene: TRBJ1-1; d_gene: NA; v_gene: TRBV19; abundance: NA; len: 13; CDR3aa: CASSMSRNTEAFF; CDR3nt: TGTGCCAGTAGTATGTCCAGGAACACTGAAGCTTTCTTT
j_gene: TRBJ2-5; d_gene: NA; v_gene: TRBV4-1; abundance: NA; len: 14; CDR3aa: CASSQGIGGETQYF; CDR3nt: TGCGCCAGCAGCCAAGGTATCGGCGGGGAGACCCAGTACTTC
j_gene: TRBJ2-1; d_gene: NA; v_gene: TRBV27; abundance: NA; len: 16; CDR3aa: CASSPGFSSSYNEQFF; CDR3nt: TGTGCCAGCAGTCCGGGGTTCTCCAGCTCCTACAATGAGCAGTTCTTC
j_gene: TRBJ1-2; d_gene: NA; v_gene: TRBV27; abundance: NA; len: 16; CDR3aa: CASSLEGRGRVSGYTF; CDR3nt: TGTGCCAGCAGTTTGGAGGGGCGGGGTAGGGTTAGTGGCTACACCTTC
j_gene: TRBJ2-1; d_gene: NA; v_gene: TRBV9; abundance: NA; len: 16; CDR3aa: CASSGEVGGPYNEQFF; CDR3nt: TGTGCCAGCAGCGGGGAGGTCGGAGGGCCGTACAATGAGCAGTTCTTC
j_gene: TRBJ2-1; d_gene: NA; v_gene: TRBV6-5; abundance: NA; len: 13; CDR3aa: CASSYSRANEQFF; CDR3nt: TGTGCCAGCAGTTACAGCAGGGCCAATGAGCAGTTCTTC
j_gene: TRBJ1-1; d_gene: TRBD1; v_gene: TRBV19; abundance: NA; len: 12; CDR3aa: CASRGLGTEAFF; CDR3nt: TGTGCCAGCAGGGGGCTGGGGACTGAAGCTTTCTTT
j_gene: TRBJ2-7; d_gene: TRBD1; v_gene: TRBV7-9; abundance: NA; len: 14; CDR3aa: CASSPRDSAYEQYF; CDR3nt: TGTGCCAGCAGCCCCAGGGACAGCGCCTACGAGCAGTACTTC
j_gene: TRBJ1-2; d_gene: NA; v_gene: TRBV9; abundance: NA; len: 14; CDR3aa: CASSPSADNYGYTF; CDR3nt: TGTGCCAGCAGCCCCTCCGCGGATAACTATGGCTACACCTTC
j_gene: TRBJ2-5; d_gene: NA; v_gene: TRBV5-4; abundance: NA; len: 13; CDR3aa: CASSLGVEETQYF; CDR3nt: TGTGCCAGCAGCTTGGGCGTGGAGGAGACCCAGTACTTC
j_gene: TRBJ2-3; d_gene: TRBD2; v_gene: TRBV7-9; abundance: NA; len: 15; CDR3aa: CASGGGLAVTDTQYF; CDR3nt: TGTGCCAGCGGCGGAGGACTAGCGGTTACAGATACGCAGTATTTT
j_gene: TRBJ1-1; d_gene: TRBD1; v_gene: TRBV4-1; abundance: NA; len: 16; CDR3aa: CASSQRTGGVLTEAFF; CDR3nt: TGCGCCAGCAGCCAAAGGACAGGGGGAGTTCTCACTGAAGCTTTCTTT
j_gene: TRBJ2-7; d_gene: TRBD2; v_gene: TRBV29-1; abundance: NA; len: 13; CDR3aa: CSASGGSSYEQYF; CDR3nt: TGCAGCGCCAGCGGGGGGTCCTCCTACGAGCAGTACTTC
j_gene: TRBJ2-7; d_gene: TRBD2; v_gene: TRBV12-5; abundance: NA; len: 14; CDR3aa: CASGSPGGPYEQYF; CDR3nt: TGTGCTAGTGGTTCTCCGGGGGGGCCCTACGAGCAGTACTTC
j_gene: TRBJ1-2; d_gene: NA; v_gene: TRBV2; abundance: NA; len: 13; CDR3aa: CASSVSNSYGYTF; CDR3nt: TGTGCCAGCAGTGTGAGCAACTCCTATGGCTACACCTTC
j_gene: TRBJ2-3; d_gene: TRBD2; v_gene: TRBV15; abundance: NA; len: 17; CDR3aa: CATSRFPSGTSTDTQYF; CDR3nt: TGTGCCACCAGCAGATTCCCGAGCGGGACTAGCACAGATACGCAGTATTTT
j_gene: TRBJ1-5; d_gene: NA; v_gene: TRBV9; abundance: NA; len: 14; CDR3aa: CASSPWPGNQPQHF; CDR3nt: TGTGCCAGCAGCCCATGGCCAGGCAATCAGCCCCAGCATTTT
j_gene: TRBJ1-4; d_gene: NA; v_gene: TRBV6-6; abundance: NA; len: 16; CDR3aa: CAAIGGDPPTNEKLFF; CDR3nt: TGTGCCGCGATAGGGGGGGACCCTCCAACTAATGAAAAACTGTTTTTT
j_gene: TRBJ1-4; d_gene: NA; v_gene: TRBV9; abundance: NA; len: 15; CDR3aa: CASSGAGQTNEKLFF; CDR3nt: TGTGCCAGCAGCGGGGCAGGGCAAACTAATGAAAAACTGTTTTTT
j_gene: TRBJ2-3; d_gene: TRBD2; v_gene: TRBV29-1; abundance: NA; len: 15; CDR3aa: CSVEIGLAGGDTQYF; CDR3nt: TGCAGCGTTGAAATTGGACTAGCGGGGGGAGATACGCAGTATTTT
j_gene: TRBJ2-7; d_gene: TRBD1; v_gene: TRBV4-1; abundance: NA; len: 14; CDR3aa: CASSQTTGGYEQYF; CDR3nt: TGCGCCAGCAGCCAAACGACAGGGGGCTACGAGCAGTACTTC
j_gene: TRBJ1-1; d_gene: NA; v_gene: TRBV10-3; abundance: NA; len: 16; CDR3aa: CAISDPGEIYRTEAFF; CDR3nt: TGTGCCATCAGTGACCCTGGGGAGATTTATCGGACTGAAGCTTTCTTT
j_gene: TRBJ2-1; d_gene: TRBD1; v_gene: TRBV2; abundance: NA; len: 13; CDR3aa: CASSLQGADEQFF; CDR3nt: TGTGCCAGCAGCCTTCAGGGGGCTGATGAGCAGTTCTTC
j_gene: TRBJ1-2; d_gene: TRBD1; v_gene: TRBV9; abundance: NA; len: 16; CDR3aa: CASSASRDSANYGYTF; CDR3nt: TGTGCCAGCAGCGCTTCCCGGGACAGCGCTAACTATGGCTACACCTTC
j_gene: TRBJ2-3; d_gene: TRBD2; v_gene: TRBV25-1; abundance: few; len: 15; CDR3aa: CASSLAGGYTDTQYF; CDR3nt: TGTGCCAGCAGCCTAGCGGGGGGCTACACAGATACGCAGTATTTT
j_gene: TRBJ1-2; d_gene: TRBD1; v_gene: TRBV7-6; abundance: NA; len: 14; CDR3aa: CASSPRTGGGGYTF; CDR3nt: TGTGCCAGCAGCCCTAGGACAGGGGGCGGCGGCTACACCTTC
j_gene: TRBJ2-2; d_gene: NA; v_gene: TRBV29-1; abundance: NA; len: 13; CDR3aa: CSVGPVESGELFF; CDR3nt: TGCAGCGTTGGTCCTGTAGAGTCCGGGGAGCTGTTTTTT
j_gene: TRBJ2-5; d_gene: TRBD2; v_gene: TRBV5-4; abundance: NA; len: 14; CDR3aa: CASSPSGALREQYF; CDR3nt: TGTGCCAGCAGCCCCAGCGGGGCCCTGAGGGAGCAGTACTTC
j_gene: TRBJ1-1; d_gene: TRBD1; v_gene: TRBV6-5; abundance: NA; len: 13; CDR3aa: CASSTGGTSEAFF; CDR3nt: TGTGCCAGCAGCACAGGGGGTACATCTGAAGCTTTCTTT
j_gene: TRBJ1-2; d_gene: TRBD1; v_gene: TRBV29-1; abundance: few; len: 14; CDR3aa: CSVPGQGAEYGYTF; CDR3nt: TGCAGCGTTCCTGGACAGGGGGCCGAATATGGCTACACCTTC
j_gene: TRBJ2-7; d_gene: NA; v_gene: TRBV7-8; abundance: NA; len: 17; CDR3aa: CASSLRSGPITSYEQYF; CDR3nt: TGTGCCAGCAGCTTAAGGAGCGGACCAATAACCTCCTACGAGCAGTACTTC
j_gene: TRBJ2-5; d_gene: TRBD2; v_gene: TRBV18; abundance: NA; len: 14; CDR3aa: CASSPPGLAETQYF; CDR3nt: TGTGCCAGCTCACCACCGGGACTAGCGGAGACCCAGTACTTC
j_gene: TRBJ2-3; d_gene: NA; v_gene: TRBV11-2; abundance: NA; len: 14; CDR3aa: CASSLVSGADTQYF; CDR3nt: TGTGCCAGCAGCTTAGTATCCGGGGCAGATACGCAGTATTTT
j_gene: TRBJ2-1; d_gene: TRBD2; v_gene: TRBV7-6; abundance: NA; len: 16; CDR3aa: CASSLVRDYPYNEQFF; CDR3nt: TGTGCCAGCAGCTTAGTCCGGGACTACCCCTACAATGAGCAGTTCTTC
j_gene: TRBJ2-7; d_gene: NA; v_gene: TRBV5-4; abundance: NA; len: 12; CDR3aa: CASSGAPGEQYF; CDR3nt: TGTGCCAGCAGCGGGGCCCCAGGGGAGCAGTACTTC
j_gene: TRBJ2-1; d_gene: NA; v_gene: TRBV5-6; abundance: NA; len: 15; CDR3aa: CASSLVASLYNEQFF; CDR3nt: TGTGCCAGCAGCCTGGTGGCTAGCCTTTACAATGAGCAGTTCTTC
j_gene: TRBJ1-1; d_gene: NA; v_gene: TRBV27; abundance: NA; len: 13; CDR3aa: CASRSWANTEAFF; CDR3nt: TGTGCCAGCAGGAGCTGGGCGAACACTGAAGCTTTCTTT
j_gene: TRBJ2-7; d_gene: TRBD2; v_gene: TRBV27; abundance: NA; len: 18; CDR3aa: CASSLSRQSTSGSYEQYF; CDR3nt: TGTGCCAGCAGTTTATCGAGGCAGTCGACTAGCGGGTCCTACGAGCAGTACTTC
j_gene: TRBJ1-1; d_gene: NA; v_gene: TRBV25-1; abundance: NA; len: 15; CDR3aa: CASSETAGGETEAFF; CDR3nt: TGTGCCAGCAGTGAAACGGCCGGAGGCGAAACTGAAGCTTTCTTT
j_gene: TRBJ1-2; d_gene: NA; v_gene: TRBV2; abundance: NA; len: 15; CDR3aa: CASSEGGVQNYGYTF; CDR3nt: TGTGCCAGCAGTGAAGGGGGGGTTCAGAACTATGGCTACACCTTC